This TCR beta chain was recorded in a study of identifying expanded T cells in peripheral blood. Concerning this clone: The antigen is unknown.

Findings of the study overall: Around 1.2 clones differed between technical replicates, versus approximately 17 and 20 over time. Variance in clone template counts between two-week samples significantly increased with total template count across all healthy donors.

The method was immunoSEQ multiplex PCR; TCRdb's version includes in-frame clones alone and lacks a portion of them. The repertoire holds approximately 140,000 clones, with 65% to 90% as singletons. Germline CDR1 reads SGHDT; CDR2 reads YYEEEE. Trimming left V 0 bases short and J 4 bases short, with 7 bases between. CDR3 size: 14 residues. This clonotype originated in a person aged 18 to 70 in good health. The specimen sequenced was blood. The chain uses TRBV5-6 and TRBJ2-2, with D possibly TRBD2 on 5 matching bases. The CDR3 DNA follows: TGTGCCAGCAGCTTGGGGACTTTCACCGGGGAGCTGTTTTTT. This sequence encodes CASSLGTFTGELFF.